The subject of this entry is one T cell receptor (beta chain). Antigen: not known. Germline lookup yields CDR1 SGDLS and CDR2 YYNGEE. The CDR3 contains 14 residues. V gave up 1 base and J gave up 5 bases, with 13 bases separating them. The study ran its PCR with 60 Vbeta and 13 Jbeta primers. Measured with immunoSEQ multiplex PCR; TCRdb has only the in-frame clones, and not every one. The sample lists 170,000 or so clones, less than 90% seen once, with 1.5% to 2% in the top ten. These data belong to a study of cytomegalovirus exposure and HLA in healthy donors. Findings and limits, study-wide: A later analysis found that most CMV-associated TCR beta chains appeared HLA-restricted. Data from an earlier analysis indicated that most TCR beta V segments were productive either about 90% or about 30% of the time. Cytomegalovirus association was listed for approximately 160 TCR beta chains.

The source is a man in his fifties or sixties in good health and CMV-seronegative. The V and J genes are TRBV9 and TRBJ2-7; a possible D gene is TRBD1 (5 bases). The specimen was PBMCs. The CDR3 nucleotides read TGTGCCAGCAGCGTAAAGCCAGGGCAGCACGAGCAGTACTTC. Protein: CASSVKPGQHEQYF. Variable domain in full (rest from reference TRBV9 and TRBJ2-7): DSGVTQTPKHLITATGQRVTLRCSPRSGDLSVYWYQQSLDQGLQFLIQYYNGEERAKGNILERFSAQQFPDLHSELNLSSLELGDSALYFCASSVKPGQHEQYFGPGTRLTVT.